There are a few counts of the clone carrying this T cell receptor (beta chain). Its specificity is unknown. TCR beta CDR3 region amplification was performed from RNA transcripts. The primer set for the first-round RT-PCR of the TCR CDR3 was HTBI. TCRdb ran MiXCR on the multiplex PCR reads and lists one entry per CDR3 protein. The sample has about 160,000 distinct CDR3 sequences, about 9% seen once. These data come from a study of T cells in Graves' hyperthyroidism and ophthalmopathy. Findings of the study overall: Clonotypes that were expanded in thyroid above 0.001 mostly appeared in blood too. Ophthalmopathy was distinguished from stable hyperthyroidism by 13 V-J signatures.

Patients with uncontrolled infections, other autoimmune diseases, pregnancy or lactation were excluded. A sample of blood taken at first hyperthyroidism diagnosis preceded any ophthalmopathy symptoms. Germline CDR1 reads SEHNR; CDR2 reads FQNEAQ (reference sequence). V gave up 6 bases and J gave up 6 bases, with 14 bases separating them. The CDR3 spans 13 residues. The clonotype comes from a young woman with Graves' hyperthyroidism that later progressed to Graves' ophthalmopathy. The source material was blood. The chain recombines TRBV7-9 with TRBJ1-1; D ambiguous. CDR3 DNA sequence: TGTGCCAGCAGTCGAACGGACCCGTCTGAAGCTTTCTTT. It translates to CASSRTDPSEAFF.